The 8 T cell receptor beta chains presented below share a single source sample, sequenced in a study of shared clonotypes between healthy human individuals. Sequencing used immunoSEQ multiplex PCR; TCRdb keeps in-frame clones, though not all of them. The sample shows some 2 million clones, 85% to 95% of them seen only once. As defined, naive CD8 cells were CD45RO-negative and positively selected for CCR7, with terminally differentiated effector memory CD45RA+ cells excluded. What was sequenced was naive CD8+ T cells sorted from blood. The receptors come from a young man in good health.

The genes are TRBV4-3 and TRBJ2-1; a weak D match, TRBD2 (5 bases). From germline, CDR1 is LGHNA and CDR2 YSLEER. Trimming removed 4 bases at V and 7 bases at J, with 17 bases between. CDR3 length: 15 amino acids. CDR3 DNA: TGCGCCAGCAGCCCCGACATTACCACGGGGAATGAGCAGTTCTTC. Its protein product is CASSPDITTGNEQFF.

The genes are TRBV5-4 and TRBJ2-1, with D unclear. The CDR3 has 13 amino acids. CDR1 and CDR2 (germline): SGHNT, YYREEE (reference sequence). The ends were cut back, 0 bases at V and 8 bases at J, with 9 bases in the middle. CDR3 region: CASSLDYSHEQFF. DNA of the CDR3: TGTGCCAGCAGCTTGGATTACAGTCATGAGCAGTTCTTC.

V is TRBV5-6 and J is TRBJ2-7, with 9 bases lining up with TRBD2. There are 16 residues in the CDR3. The germline CDR1 and CDR2 sequences are SGHDT and YYEEEE. The V segment lost 0 bases and the J segment 6 bases; nucleotides outside the gene matches: 10. This CDR3 is CASSLAIAGVSAEQYF. CDR3 DNA: TGTGCCAGCAGCTTGGCGATAGCGGGAGTTTCTGCCGAGCAGTACTTC.

The chain employs TRBV9 and TRBJ2-3; D remains unclear. Trimming pared 0 bases from V and 5 bases from J, leaving 13 bases between. CDR3 length equals 15 residues. Per germline, CDR1 SGDLS and CDR2 YYNGEE. This CDR3 is CASSVEGTSLDTQYF. DNA for the CDR3: TGTGCCAGCAGCGTAGAAGGAACCAGCCTAGATACGCAGTATTTT.

This chain joins TRBV27 and TRBJ2-7; TRBD2 might be the D (6 bases). The V end was cut by 8 bases, the J end by 2 bases, with 16 bases between. Germline loops: CDR1 MNHEY, CDR2 SMNVEV (reference sequence). CDR3 size: 14 residues. The CDR3 spells CASGGASETYEQYF. CDR3 sequence (DNA): TGTGCCAGCGGGGGAGCTAGCGAGACCTACGAGCAGTACTTC.

The chain couples TRBV25-1 to TRBJ1-2; no clear D gene. Germline V gene lookup returns CDR1 MGHDK and CDR2 SYGVNS. Between the trimmed V and J ends, which lost 8 bases and 3 bases, there was a span of 13 bases. The CDR3 spans 13 residues. The CDR3 sequence is CASYAGVDYGYTF. CDR3 DNA sequence: TGTGCCAGCTACGCGGGTGTCGACTATGGCTACACCTTC.

This chain connects TRBV5-6 to TRBJ2-5, with 14 bases that match TRBD2. Germline V gene sequence: CDR1 SGHDT, CDR2 YYEEEE. The V gene end was trimmed by 1 base and the J gene end by 5 bases; junction bases not matched to a gene: 7. The CDR3 runs to 17 residues. The CDR3 nucleotides read TGTGCCAGCAGCTTGTCGGCGTGGACTAGCGGGAGGGAGACCCAGTACTTC. Translating it yields CASSLSAWTSGRETQYF.

The rearrangement links TRBV13 to TRBJ1-1; perhaps TRBD1 as D (6 bases). This CDR3 is 15 amino acids long. The V end was cut by 4 bases, the J end by 0 bases, with 12 bases between. The germline V gene has CDR1 PRHDT and CDR2 FYEKMQ (reference sequence). The CDR3 DNA reads as TGTGCCAGCAGCTCGGCGGACAGAATGAACACTGAAGCTTTCTTT. Translating it yields CASSSADRMNTEAFF. Looking up the rest from reference TRBV13 and TRBJ1-1 gives the full variable domain: AAGVIQSPRHLIKEKRETATLKCYPIPRHDTVYWYQQGPGQDPQFLISFYEKMQSDKGSIPDRFSAQQFSDYHSELNMSSLELGDSALYFCASSSADRMNTEAFFGQGTRLTVV.